Listed below are T cell receptor beta chains from one sample, sequenced in a study of cytomegalovirus exposure and HLA in healthy donors. Sequencing used immunoSEQ multiplex PCR; TCRdb keeps in-frame clones, though not all of them. The sample records about 120,000 clones, 60% to 85% being singletons. What was sequenced was PBMCs. These receptor sequences come from a man aged 25 to 45 in good health and CMV-seronegative. Each CDR3 is given without its conserved first and last residue. A D gene is named only where the DNA matches it firmly. Clone size is shown for a subset of rows, as once, few, many or a class of expanded clone.

abundance	d_gene	v_gene	j_gene	CDR3aa
.	.	TRBV28	TRBJ1-4	ASSSPGRKLF
.	TRBD1	TRBV4-3	TRBJ1-1	ASSQSYPDRVDTEAF
.	.	TRBV6-6	TRBJ1-4	ASSLLNEKLF
.	.	TRBV25-1	TRBJ1-2	ASSELGGYGYT
.	.	TRBV4-2	.	ASSQAYGTGYEQY
.	.	TRBV6-1	TRBJ1-2	ASSENGGSGYGYT
.	.	TRBV2	TRBJ2-3	ASSNDGDTQY
.	.	TRBV5-4	TRBJ2-5	ASSLDVSGETQY
.	.	TRBV5-6	TRBJ1-5	ASSGRGNQPQH
few	.	TRBV6-6	TRBJ1-2	ASSYSRDNGYT
.	.	TRBV7-2	TRBJ2-7	ASSPRTIHEQY
.	TRBD1	TRBV11-3	TRBJ2-5	ASSTRQGNQETQY
.	.	TRBV5-4	TRBJ1-2	ASSLGSPRGYYGYT
.	.	TRBV11-2	TRBJ2-5	ASSQIWETQY
.	.	TRBV9	TRBJ1-1	ASRASNTEAF
.	TRBD1	TRBV5-1	TRBJ1-6	ASSTRTGANSPLH
.	.	TRBV28	TRBJ2-7	ATTDDEQY
.	TRBD1	TRBV18	TRBJ1-1	ASSQAGTGYGTEAF
.	TRBD1	TRBV27	TRBJ2-7	ASSLSPRQGQNEQY
few	.	TRBV5-6	TRBJ2-7	ASSLLTPHPYEQY
.	.	TRBV27	TRBJ2-3	ASSFGLLTDTQY
once	.	TRBV7-2	TRBJ1-3	ASSIVQGTGNTIY
.	.	TRBV11-2	TRBJ2-3	ASSLLRGDGTDTQY
.	.	TRBV7-9	TRBJ2-4	ASSLAGVQY
.	TRBD1	TRBV6-5	TRBJ1-2	ASSGQGARLGGYT
.	.	TRBV5-5	TRBJ1-1	ASSLTYRDREAF
.	.	TRBV5-1	TRBJ2-2	ASAKGDDTGELF
.	.	TRBV7-7	TRBJ2-1	ASSLAPGNEQF
.	TRBD1	TRBV6-1	TRBJ2-2	ASSEAPGQGESGELF
once	TRBD2	TRBV5-1	TRBJ2-1	ASSFVSGVTYNEQF
.	TRBD1	TRBV5-6	TRBJ1-4	ASSFTQQGKGEKLF
.	TRBD2	TRBV7-3	TRBJ2-3	ASSFGTSGRTDTQY
.	.	TRBV4-1	TRBJ2-5	ASSQAGVQETQY
.	.	TRBV6-1	TRBJ1-1	ASGGGQRNTEDF
.	.	TRBV9	TRBJ1-5	ASSAGANQPQH
.	TRBD1	TRBV18	TRBJ1-3	ASSRQGMTSGNTIY
.	.	TRBV27	TRBJ1-5	ASSSPARGQPQH
.	.	TRBV28	TRBJ1-1	ASSLSTRMNTEAF
.	TRBD1	TRBV4-3	TRBJ1-3	ASSQGTGGAGGNTIY
.	TRBD2	TRBV7-9	TRBJ2-3	ASSPRSLAGNTDTQY
.	TRBD1	TRBV11-2	TRBJ2-7	ASSLEDRVDEQY
.	.	TRBV16	TRBJ2-7	ASNNQGWDEQY
.	TRBD1	TRBV20-1	TRBJ1-2	SAGGDGGYT
.	.	TRBV27	TRBJ2-7	ASRKTTLRGYEQY
.	.	TRBV9	TRBJ2-1	ASSPGGGVYNEQF
.	TRBD1	TRBV7-7	TRBJ2-2	ASRGTGNTGELF
.	.	TRBV28	TRBJ2-2	ASVRRETGELF
.	.	TRBV18	TRBJ1-2	ASSPPRLSLNYGYT
.	TRBD2	TRBV19	TRBJ2-7	ASSNSGGSYEQY
few	.	TRBV12-1	TRBJ1-5	ASSFAAGGCNQPQH
.	.	TRBV7-6	TRBJ2-7	ASSLLSGTTHGEQY
once	.	TRBV6-5	TRBJ1-5	ASSLSSNQPQH
.	.	TRBV5-1	TRBJ1-2	ASNVAGMKNGYT